These 9 T cell receptor beta chains originate from one sample sequenced in a study of blood T cells in healthy people across ages. With a J-beta primer mix and a sample-barcoded 5' primer, a second PCR ran roughly 6 to 11 cycles. TCRdb redid the calling of the 5' RACE reads with MiXCR, one entry per CDR3 protein. The table includes about 1.6 million distinct CDR3 sequences, 30% to 40% detected once. The sequenced sample consisted of blood. The receptor set was obtained from a young woman in good health.

The chain carries TRBV20-1 and TRBJ2-3; the match to TRBD2 covers 12 bases. CDR1 and CDR2 (germline): DFQATT, SNEGSKA (reference sequence). The length of the CDR3 is 18 residues. V trimming: 0 bases; J trimming: 2 bases; junction bases outside the gene matches: 9. The CDR3 loop is CSARDPRGLAGITDTQYF. For the CDR3, the DNA is TGCAGTGCTAGAGATCCCCGCGGACTAGCGGGGATCACAGATACGCAGTATTTT.

The rearrangement joins TRBV19 to TRBJ2-7; 8 nucleotides line up with TRBD1. Germline V CDR1 and CDR2: LNHDA, SQIVND (reference sequence). The J segment lost 2 bases and the V segment lost 8 bases, leaving 5 bases of the junction unmatched. This CDR3 region has 13 residues. The CDR3 protein is CASQGTGTYEQYF. The CDR3, as DNA: TGTGCCAGTCAGGGGACAGGAACCTACGAGCAGTACTTC. The complete variable domain, with remaining parts taken from reference TRBV19 and TRBJ2-7, reads DGGITQSPKYLFRKEGQNVTLSCEQNLNHDAMYWYRQDPGQGLRLIYYSQIVNDFQKGDIAEGYSVSREKKESFPLTVTSAQKNPTAFYLCASQGTGTYEQYFGPGTRLTVT.

The chain links TRBV6-6 to TRBJ2-1, with a tentative D call TRBD2 (5 bases). Germline lookup yields CDR1 MNHNY and CDR2 SVGAGI (reference sequence). The CDR3 has 11 residues. Trimming cost V 7 bases and J 9 bases, with 10 bases left between them. DNA of the CDR3: TGTGCCAGCACGGGGTTGGGTGAGCAGTTCTTC. Translated: CASTGLGEQFF.

This clonotype turned up a few times. The gene calls are TRBV20-1 and TRBJ1-2; possible D gene TRBD1, 5 bases. CDR3 length: 13 amino acids. The V and J ends lost 3 bases and 4 bases respectively, with 12 bases between them. The germline CDR1 and CDR2 sequences are DFQATT and SNEGSKA (reference sequence). The CDR3 DNA sequence: TGCAGTGCTAGTCCACGGGACCCCTATGGCTACACCTTC. This encodes CSASPRDPYGYTF.

The V gene is TRBV3-1, the J gene TRBJ1-5; D not resolved. The CDR3 is made up of 14 amino acids. Per the germline V gene, CDR1 is LGHDT and CDR2 is YNNKEL (reference sequence). V was trimmed by 5 bases and J by 0 bases, leaving 8 bases between them. The DNA for the CDR3 is TGTGCCAGCAGCAACAGCCATAGCAATCAGCCCCAGCATTTT. Amino acid sequence: CASSNSHSNQPQHF.

The V gene is TRBV18, the J gene TRBJ2-6, with D perhaps given as TRBD1 or TRBD2 (5 bases each). Trimming left V 2 bases short and J 1 base short, with 21 bases between. Looked up from germline, CDR1 is KGHSH and CDR2 is LQKENI. This CDR3 is built from 20 residues. CDR3 nucleotides: TGTGCCAGCTCACCAAGGCAGGGAAGACTACAGTCTTCTGGGGCCAACGTCCTGACTTTC. This sequence encodes CASSPRQGRLQSSGANVLTF.

The chain joins TRBV28 to TRBJ2-4; 7 nucleotides line up with TRBD1. The J call is uncertain, as TRBJ2-7 better fits the DNA end. Germline CDR1 MDHEN, CDR2 SYDVKM. The CDR3 has 15 residues. This chain's CDR3 is CASSFRGRTTYEQYF. In DNA, the CDR3 is TGTGCCAGCAGTTTCAGGGGGAGAACAACTTACGAGCAGTACTTC.

This clonotype was counted at least ten times. The chain joins TRBV6-5 to TRBJ2-7; possible D gene TRBD1, 7 bases. Trimming removed 2 bases at V and 4 bases at J, with 12 bases between. The CDR3 runs 14 residues. Per the germline V gene, CDR1 is MNHEY and CDR2 is SVGAGI. CDR3 region: CASSYGAGGYEQYF. The CDR3 DNA is TGTGCCAGCAGTTACGGGGCAGGGGGGTACGAGCAGTACTTC.

This clonotype occurred many times. The chain employs TRBV4-1 and TRBJ2-5, with D possibly TRBD2 on 6 matching bases. CDR3 length: 14 amino acids. The germline V gene has CDR1 MGHRA and CDR2 YSYEKL. Trimming pared 3 bases from V and 5 bases from J, leaving 13 bases between. The CDR3 DNA reads as TGCGCCAGCAGCCATCTACTAGCCGTGGAGACCCAGTACTTC. It codes for CASSHLLAVETQYF.